The source of this TCR beta chain is a study of shared clonotypes between healthy human individuals. Study observations and caveats: The study generally estimated greater richness for naive than memory subsets.

CD45RO-negative, CCR7-selected cells formed the naive CD8 fraction, which excluded terminally differentiated effector memory CD45RA+ cells. Donors, without exception, were Caucasian adults residing in Nashville, Tennessee. The input for sorted-subset replicate PCRs was approximately 200 ng DNA, tens of thousands of T cell genomes. Sequenced by immunoSEQ multiplex PCR; TCRdb stores in-frame clones only, minus some. Among some 2,100,000 clones, roughly 91% were seen once, and the ten largest hold roughly 1.7%. A remark on this clone: Its target is unknown.

This clonotype was sampled from a man aged 18-30 years in good health. Some clones in this sample may be carry-over from other donors' samples. Sequencing input: naive CD8+ T cells from PBMCs.

Here the CDR3 DNA reads TGTGCCAGCAGTGACCGCGGTGAGAGCGGTTCCTACAATGAGCAGTTCTTC. It is translated as CASSDRGESGSYNEQFF. The rearrangement joins TRBV6-4 to TRBJ2-1; possible D gene TRBD2, 5 bases. CDR1 and CDR2 (germline): MRHNA, SNTAGT. The CDR3 has 17 amino acids. Trimming pared 2 bases from V and 1 base from J, leaving 15 bases between.